The rows below give T cell receptor beta chains drawn from one sample of a study of molecular identifiers for immune sequencing clone quantification. MiXCR, run by TCRdb on the PCR reads, gives a single entry per CDR3 protein. The profile shows about 510,000 distinct CDR3 sequences, about a fifth of them singletons. The specimen was naive CD8+ T cells from blood, with Jurkat cell RNA spiked in. The receptors here all came from a human donor in good health. Some libraries in this study had Jurkat cell RNA spiked in. The CDR3 runs from the conserved cysteine through the conserved F or W. The D gene is left open where the match is weak. Clone size appears in some rows only: once, few, many, or a class for an expanded clone.

>TRBV6-2/TRBV6-3|TRBJ2-3|TRBD1|.
TGTGCCAGCAGTTACTCGATGGACAGGGGGAACACAGATACGCAGTATTTT
CASSYSMDRGNTDTQYF
>TRBV20-1|TRBJ2-1|.|many
TGCAGTGTTAAGCGGTCCTCCTACAATGAGCAGTTCTTC
CSVKRSSYNEQFF
>TRBV10-1|TRBJ2-3|.|.
TGCGCCAGCAGTGAGTCGCTCCTTACGGATACGCAGTCTTTT
CASSESLLTDTQSF
>TRBV27|TRBJ1-2|.|few
TGTGCCAGCAGTTTATACCCCCCCGTGAGCTATGGCTACACCTTC
CASSLYPPVSYGYTF
>TRBV5-6|TRBJ1-5|.|many
TGTGCCAGCAGTTACCGGGACGGTAGCAATCAGCCCCAGCATTTT
CASSYRDGSNQPQHF
>TRBV30|TRBJ2-7|.|.
TGTGCCTGGAGACGGAGCGCCGGGCACGAGCAGTACTTC
CAWRRSAGHEQYF
>TRBV30|TRBJ2-3|TRBD1|few
TGTGCCTGCTCCGGGACAGGGGGAGATACGCAGTATTTT
CACSGTGGDTQYF
>TRBV30|TRBJ2-7|.|.
TGTGCCTGGATCTCAGGGAGCTCCTACGAGCAGTACTTC
CAWISGSSYEQYF
>TRBV9|TRBJ1-1|.|few
TGTGCCAGCAGCCCGAGGTATGGTCCTACTGAAGCTTTCTTT
CASSPRYGPTEAFF
>TRBV12-3/TRBV12-4|TRBJ1-2|.|many
TGTGCCAGCAGTGGACACAGGGTTCAGGTCTATGGCTACACCTTC
CASSGHRVQVYGYTF
>TRBV27|TRBJ2-7|.|.
TGTGCCAGCAGCGCGGGACGGCCGGGATCCTCCGGGCAGTACTTC
CASSAGRPGSSGQYF
>TRBV28|TRBJ2-2|TRBD2|.
TGTGCCAGCAGCCAGGGACTAGCGTACACCGGGGAGCTGTTTTTT
CASSQGLAYTGELFF
>TRBV11-2|TRBJ2-7|.|.
TGTGCCAGCAGCCCCGATCAAACCTACGAGCAGTACTTC
CASSPDQTYEQYF
>TRBV6-5|TRBJ2-5|.|many
TGTGCCAGCCACAACCCGGGACGGACAAACCAAGAGACCCAGTACTTC
CASHNPGRTNQETQYF
>TRBV10-3|TRBJ2-7|.|.
TGTGCCATTACAAGTGAAAAATTCGCCGGCGGGCAGTACTTC
CAITSEKFAGGQYF
>TRBV12-3/TRBV12-4|TRBJ2-6|TRBD1|.
TGTGCCAGCAGTTTGGGACAGAGCTCTGGGGCCAACGTCCTGACTTTC
CASSLGQSSGANVLTF
>TRBV9|TRBJ2-2|TRBD2|.
TGTGCCAGCAGCGTAGCAGGACTAGCGGGCTACACCGGGGAGCTGTTTTTT
CASSVAGLAGYTGELFF
>TRBV6-5|TRBJ2-7|TRBD1|.
TGTGCCAACAGTTACCAGGCAGGGGGTTACGAGCAGTACTTC
CANSYQAGGYEQYF
>TRBV30|TRBJ2-2|.|.
TGTGCCTGGAGTGCCCCCGCCGGGGAGCTGTTTTTT
CAWSAPAGELFF
>TRBV9|TRBJ2-3|.|.
TGTGCCAGCAGCGATGGAGGGGTCAGTACAGATACGCAGTATTTT
CASSDGGVSTDTQYF
>TRBV12-3/TRBV12-4|TRBJ1-2|.|.
TGTGCCAGCAGCTCCGACCGCTACACCTTC
CASSSDRYTF
>TRBV5-6|TRBJ2-7|TRBD1|few
TGTGCCAGCAGCTGGGTGACAGGGGCCGAGCAGTACTTC
CASSWVTGAEQYF
>TRBV7-9|TRBJ2-3|TRBD2|many
TGTGCCAGCAGCCAAGGTCCGGCGGGAGGTTTGACAGATACGCAGTATTTT
CASSQGPAGGLTDTQYF
>TRBV12-3/TRBV12-4|TRBJ2-3|.|.
TGTGCCAGCACCTCGGGATGGGGGGGGCTAGATACGCAGTATTTT
CASTSGWGGLDTQYF
>TRBV27|TRBJ1-4|TRBD1|.
TGTGCCAGCAGTTTATACCGGGACAGGGGGGAAAAACTGTTTTTT
CASSLYRDRGEKLFF
>TRBV28|TRBJ2-2|.|many
TGTGCCAGCAGTCCCACCTCCAAACTGGGGGAGCTGTTTTTT
CASSPTSKLGELFF
>TRBV2|TRBJ2-5|.|many
TGTGCCAGCAGTGGAGAAGGGCTTGCCCAGTACTTC
CASSGEGLAQYF
>TRBV10-3|TRBJ1-5|.|.
TGTGCCATCAGTGATCCCGGGACCCAATTCCAGCATTTT
CAISDPGTQFQHF
>TRBV30|TRBJ2-7|.|.
TGTGCCTGGAGTGTAGGGGGGGCCTCGGACGAGCAGTACTTC
CAWSVGGASDEQYF
>TRBV7-2|TRBJ2-3|.|many
TGTGCCAGCAGCTTAGGAGGGGCCCGGGGGGCCATCTTTGGAGATACGCAGTATTTT
CASSLGGARGAIFGDTQYF
>TRBV20-1|TRBJ2-3|.|many
TGCAGTGCTAGAGATATAACAGATACGCAGTATTTT
CSARDITDTQYF
>TRBV7-9|TRBJ1-4|.|few
TGTGCCAGCAGCTTACTCGACTCGATTAATGAAAAACTGTTTTTT
CASSLLDSINEKLFF
>TRBV30|TRBJ2-3|TRBD2|many
TGTGCCTGGAGTGTGGGACTAGCGGTCGATACGCAGTATTTT
CAWSVGLAVDTQYF
>TRBV15|TRBJ2-2|.|many
TGTGCCACCAGCATGGACAGAGCGAACACCGGGGAGCTGTTTTTT
CATSMDRANTGELFF
>TRBV27|TRBJ1-4|TRBD1|.
TGTGCCAGCAGTTCTCCACTCAGGGGGCTGGGGGAAAAACTGTTTTTT
CASSSPLRGLGEKLFF
>TRBV27|TRBJ1-1|.|.
TGTGCCAGCAGTTCCCGGGGGGCTCAGAACACTGAAGCTTTCTTT
CASSSRGAQNTEAFF
>TRBV20-1|TRBJ1-1|.|few
TGCAGTGCACGGGGACGGGGGAACGTAGACACTGAAGCTTTCTTT
CSARGRGNVDTEAFF
>TRBV9|TRBJ2-3|TRBD2|few
TGTGCCAGCAGCCCGAGTGCGGGGGGCGGATATGTTGGCACAGATACGCAGTATTTT
CASSPSAGGGYVGTDTQYF
>TRBV12-5|TRBJ2-3|.|many
TGTGCTAGTGGTTTGATACAGGGTCCCGCAGATACGCAGTATTTT
CASGLIQGPADTQYF
>TRBV4-3|TRBJ2-5|.|many
TGCGCCAGCAGCCAAGAGTGGGGGCTCGAGACCCAGTACTTC
CASSQEWGLETQYF
>TRBV6-1|TRBJ1-5|.|many
TGTGCCAGCAGTGAACAAACGAATAGCAATCAGCCCCAGCATTTT
CASSEQTNSNQPQHF
>TRBV7-4|TRBJ2-3|TRBD2|.
TGTGCCAGCAGCCCGAATCGGCGGGAGGAGGCAGGTACGCAGTATTTT
CASSPNRREEAGTQYF
>TRBV4-3|TRBJ2-1|.|few
TGCGCCAGCAGCCCATGGCCGACAGGAGACAATGAGCAGTTCTTC
CASSPWPTGDNEQFF
>TRBV30|TRBJ2-3|.|few
TGTGCCTGGAGTCATCCCGGGGGCCCCGGAGCAGATACGCAGTATTTT
CAWSHPGGPGADTQYF
>TRBV20-1|TRBJ2-3|TRBD2|.
TGCAGTGCTGGATCAAGATCTCTAGCGGGAGGCACAGATACGCAGTATTTT
CSAGSRSLAGGTDTQYF
>TRBV27|TRBJ1-4|.|.
TGTGCCAGCGGCCGTGGGAGTGATGAAAAACTGTTTTTT
CASGRGSDEKLFF
>TRBV7-8|TRBJ1-1|.|.
TGTGCCAGCAGCCTAGGGCAGGTCCCAATGAACACTGAATCTTTCTTT
CASSLGQVPMNTESFF
>TRBV20-1|TRBJ2-7|TRBD2|many
TGCAGTGCTAGAGTTAGCGGGGACTACGAGCAGTACTTC
CSARVSGDYEQYF
>TRBV12-3/TRBV12-4|TRBJ1-5|.|.
TGTGCCAGCAGTGTTGCCGATAGCAATCAGCCCCAGCATTTT
CASSVADSNQPQHF
>TRBV25-1|TRBJ2-7|.|few
TGTGCCAGCAGTGAATACGAGGTAGGAAATCCCTACGAGCAGTACTTC
CASSEYEVGNPYEQYF